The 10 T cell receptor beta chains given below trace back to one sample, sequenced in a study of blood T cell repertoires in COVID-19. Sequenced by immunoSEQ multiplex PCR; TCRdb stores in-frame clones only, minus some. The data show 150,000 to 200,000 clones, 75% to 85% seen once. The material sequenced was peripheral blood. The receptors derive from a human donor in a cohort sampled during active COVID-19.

CDR3: CASSLDQGGTEAFF. DNA of the CDR3: TGTGCCAGCAGCTTAGATCAGGGCGGCACTGAAGCTTTCTTT. The chain employs TRBV11-2 and TRBJ1-1; TRBD1 is a possible D gene (5 bases). The V end was cut by 0 bases, the J end by 4 bases, with 9 bases between. Germline loops: CDR1 SGHAT, CDR2 FQNNGV. This CDR3 contains 14 residues.

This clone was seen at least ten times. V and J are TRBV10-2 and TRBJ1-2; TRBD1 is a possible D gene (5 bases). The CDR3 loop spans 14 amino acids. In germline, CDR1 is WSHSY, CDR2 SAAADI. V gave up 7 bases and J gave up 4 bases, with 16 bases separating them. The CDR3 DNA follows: TGCGCCAGCACCTCCTCGGGGGGAGGCTATGGCTACACCTTC. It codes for CASTSSGGGYGYTF.

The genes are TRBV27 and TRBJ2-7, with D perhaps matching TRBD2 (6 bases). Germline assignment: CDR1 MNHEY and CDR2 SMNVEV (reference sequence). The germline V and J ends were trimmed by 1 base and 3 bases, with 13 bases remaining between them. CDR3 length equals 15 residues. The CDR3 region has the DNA TGTGCCAGCAGTTTATTGGCAGCGGGCAACTACGAGCAGTACTTC. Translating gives CASSLLAAGNYEQYF.

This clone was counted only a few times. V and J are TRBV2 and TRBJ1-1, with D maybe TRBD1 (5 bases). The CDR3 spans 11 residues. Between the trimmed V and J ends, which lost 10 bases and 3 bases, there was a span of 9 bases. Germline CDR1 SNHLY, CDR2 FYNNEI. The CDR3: CATARDTEAFF. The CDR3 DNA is TGTGCCACCGCCAGGGACACTGAAGCTTTCTTT.

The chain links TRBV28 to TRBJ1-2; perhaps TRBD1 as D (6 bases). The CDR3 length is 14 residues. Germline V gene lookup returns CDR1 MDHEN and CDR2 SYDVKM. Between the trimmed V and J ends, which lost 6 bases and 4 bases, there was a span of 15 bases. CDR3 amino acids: CASRSDSLFYGYTF. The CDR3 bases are TGTGCCAGCAGGTCGGACAGCTTGTTCTATGGCTACACCTTC.

The CDR3 spells CSGITGGTEAFF. In nucleotides, the CDR3 is TGCAGCGGTATTACAGGGGGGACTGAAGCTTTCTTT. The gene calls are TRBV29-1 and TRBJ1-1; TRBD1 aligns across 8 bases. V dropped 7 bases and J dropped 5; count of bases not matched to a gene: 6. CDR1 is SQVTM, CDR2 ANQGSEA, per germline. This CDR3 has 12 amino acids.

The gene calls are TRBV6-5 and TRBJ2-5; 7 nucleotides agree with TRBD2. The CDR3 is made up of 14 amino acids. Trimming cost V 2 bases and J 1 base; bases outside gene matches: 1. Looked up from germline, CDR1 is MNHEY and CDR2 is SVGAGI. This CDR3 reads CASSYPSGQETQYF. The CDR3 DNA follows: TGTGCCAGCAGTTACCCTAGCGGCCAAGAGACCCAGTACTTC.

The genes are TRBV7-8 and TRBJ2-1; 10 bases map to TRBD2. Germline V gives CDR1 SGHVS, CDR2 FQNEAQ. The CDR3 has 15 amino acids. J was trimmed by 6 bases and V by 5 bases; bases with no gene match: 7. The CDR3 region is CASSPGTSESNEQFF. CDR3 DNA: TGTGCCAGCAGCCCGGGGACTAGCGAAAGCAATGAGCAGTTCTTC.

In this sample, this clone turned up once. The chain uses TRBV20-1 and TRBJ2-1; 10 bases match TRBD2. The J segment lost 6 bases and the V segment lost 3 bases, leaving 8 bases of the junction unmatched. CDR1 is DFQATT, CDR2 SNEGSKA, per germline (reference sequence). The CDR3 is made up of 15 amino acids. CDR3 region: CSASLSSGRFNEQFF. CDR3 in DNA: TGCAGTGCTAGTTTGTCTAGCGGGAGATTCAATGAGCAGTTCTTC.

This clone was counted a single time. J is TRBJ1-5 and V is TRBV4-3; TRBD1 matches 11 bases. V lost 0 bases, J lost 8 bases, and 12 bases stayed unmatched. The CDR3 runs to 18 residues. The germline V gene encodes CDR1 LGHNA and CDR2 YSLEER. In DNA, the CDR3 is TGCGCCAGCAGCCAAGATCGAGGGGGACAGGGGGTTCAGGAGCCCCAGCATTTT. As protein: CASSQDRGGQGVQEPQHF.